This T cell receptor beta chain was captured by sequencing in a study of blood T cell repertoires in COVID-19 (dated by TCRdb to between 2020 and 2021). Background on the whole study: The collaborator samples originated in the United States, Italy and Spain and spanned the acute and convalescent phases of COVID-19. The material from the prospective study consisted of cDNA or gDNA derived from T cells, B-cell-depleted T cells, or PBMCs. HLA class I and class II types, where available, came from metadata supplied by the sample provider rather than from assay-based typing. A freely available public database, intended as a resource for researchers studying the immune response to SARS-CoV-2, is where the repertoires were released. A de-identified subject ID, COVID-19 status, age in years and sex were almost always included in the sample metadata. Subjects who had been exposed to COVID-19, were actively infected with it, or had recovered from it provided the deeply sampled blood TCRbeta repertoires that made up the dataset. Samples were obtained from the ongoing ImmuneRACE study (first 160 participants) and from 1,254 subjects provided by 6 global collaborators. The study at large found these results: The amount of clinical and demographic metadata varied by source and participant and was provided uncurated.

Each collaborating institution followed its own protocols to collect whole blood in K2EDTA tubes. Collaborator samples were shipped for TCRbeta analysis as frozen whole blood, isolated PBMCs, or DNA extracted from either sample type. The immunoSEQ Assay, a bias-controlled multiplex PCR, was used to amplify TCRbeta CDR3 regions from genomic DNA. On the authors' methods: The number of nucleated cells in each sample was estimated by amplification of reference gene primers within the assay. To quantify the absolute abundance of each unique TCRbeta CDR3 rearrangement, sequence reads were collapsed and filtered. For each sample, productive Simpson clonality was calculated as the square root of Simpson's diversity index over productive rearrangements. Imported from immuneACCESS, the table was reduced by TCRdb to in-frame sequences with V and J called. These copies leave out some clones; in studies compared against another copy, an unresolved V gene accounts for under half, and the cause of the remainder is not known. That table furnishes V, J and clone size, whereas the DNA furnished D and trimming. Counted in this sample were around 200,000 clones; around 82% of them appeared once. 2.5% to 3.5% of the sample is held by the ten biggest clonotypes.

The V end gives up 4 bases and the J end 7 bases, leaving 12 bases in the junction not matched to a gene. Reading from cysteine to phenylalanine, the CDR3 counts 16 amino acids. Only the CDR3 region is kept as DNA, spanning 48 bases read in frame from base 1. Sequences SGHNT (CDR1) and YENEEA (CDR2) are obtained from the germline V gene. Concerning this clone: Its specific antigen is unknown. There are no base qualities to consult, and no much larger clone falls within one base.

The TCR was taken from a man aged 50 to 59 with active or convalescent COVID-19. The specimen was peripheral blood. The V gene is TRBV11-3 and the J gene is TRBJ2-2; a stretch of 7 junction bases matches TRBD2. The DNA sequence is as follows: TGTGCCAGCAGCTCGGAGCGGGGCCCCAACGGCGGGGAGCTGTTTTTT. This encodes CASSSERGPNGGELFF.